Listed below are T cell receptor beta chains from one sample, sequenced in a study of shared clonotypes between healthy human individuals. Measured with immunoSEQ multiplex PCR; TCRdb has only the in-frame clones, and not every one. In the table there are some 500,000 clones, 90% to 97% of which are singletons. Sequencing was done on a sample of naive CD4+ T cells sorted from blood. The source is a woman between 25 and 40 years old in good health. Each CDR3 is given with its conserved first and last residue. A D gene is named only where the DNA matches it firmly. Clone size, where shown, is once, few, many, or a class for clones that have expanded.

J: TRBJ2-1; V: TRBV5-1; D: NA; size: NA; CDR3: CASSLGWDNEQFF; DNA: TGCGCCAGCAGCTTGGGGTGGGACAATGAGCAGTTCTTC
J: TRBJ2-2; V: TRBV6-5; D: TRBD2; size: NA; CDR3: CASRWGGNTGELFF; DNA: TGTGCCAGCCGGTGGGGGGGGAACACCGGGGAGCTGTTTTTT
J: TRBJ2-7; V: TRBV29-1; D: NA; size: NA; CDR3: CSVVPRNSYEQYF; DNA: TGCAGCGTTGTTCCCCGCAACTCCTACGAGCAGTACTTC
J: TRBJ1-2; V: TRBV20-1; D: NA; size: once; CDR3: CSAADYGGYTF; DNA: TGCAGTGCAGCGGATTATGGGGGCTACACCTTC
J: TRBJ2-7; V: TRBV5-8; D: NA; size: NA; CDR3: CASSLDHYEQYF; DNA: TGTGCCAGCAGCTTGGACCACTACGAGCAGTACTTC
J: TRBJ2-1; V: TRBV9; D: NA; size: NA; CDR3: CASSVAEVYNEQFF; DNA: TGTGCCAGCAGCGTAGCGGAGGTATACAATGAGCAGTTCTTC
J: TRBJ2-2; V: TRBV5-1; D: NA; size: NA; CDR3: CASSPPWASNTGELFF; DNA: TGCGCCAGCAGCCCTCCTTGGGCTTCGAACACCGGGGAGCTGTTTTTT
J: TRBJ2-3; V: TRBV19; D: NA; size: NA; CDR3: CASTNTGRITDTQYF; DNA: TGTGCCAGTACCAATACGGGGAGAATCACAGATACGCAGTATTTT
J: TRBJ2-5; V: TRBV6-5; D: TRBD2; size: NA; CDR3: CASSSLAGVETQYF; DNA: TGTGCCAGCAGTTCCCTAGCGGGAGTGGAGACCCAGTACTTC
J: TRBJ2-1; V: TRBV28; D: TRBD2; size: NA; CDR3: CASSLAGVVYNEQFF; DNA: TGTGCCAGCAGTTTAGCGGGAGTAGTCTACAATGAGCAGTTCTTC
J: TRBJ2-7; V: TRBV5-1; D: TRBD1; size: NA; CDR3: CASSAGQGRDEQYF; DNA: TGCGCCAGCAGCGCTGGACAGGGAAGGGACGAGCAGTACTTC
J: TRBJ2-1; V: TRBV5-1; D: TRBD2; size: NA; CDR3: CASSLQPGTSGRNEQFF; DNA: TGCGCCAGCAGCTTACAACCAGGGACTAGCGGGAGGAATGAGCAGTTCTTC
J: TRBJ2-7; V: TRBV29-1; D: NA; size: NA; CDR3: CSVTPGGYEQYF; DNA: TGCAGCGTGACCCCCGGTGGCTACGAGCAGTACTTC
J: TRBJ2-7; V: TRBV2; D: TRBD2; size: NA; CDR3: CASTGLAEAYEQYF; DNA: TGTGCCAGCACCGGACTAGCGGAGGCCTACGAGCAGTACTTC
J: TRBJ2-2; V: TRBV5-1; D: NA; size: NA; CDR3: CASSRLEPGELFF; DNA: TGCGCCAGCAGCCGGCTAGAGCCCGGGGAGCTGTTTTTT
J: TRBJ2-1; V: TRBV19; D: NA; size: NA; CDR3: CASSGQYNEQFF; DNA: TGTGCCAGTAGCGGTCAATACAATGAGCAGTTCTTC
J: TRBJ2-7; V: TRBV5-1; D: NA; size: NA; CDR3: CASSLGQGRHEQYF; DNA: TGCGCCAGCAGCTTGGGGCAGGGCCGCCACGAGCAGTACTTC
J: TRBJ2-5; V: TRBV2; D: NA; size: NA; CDR3: CASSEWGETQYF; DNA: TGTGCCAGCAGTGAATGGGGGGAGACCCAGTACTTC
J: TRBJ2-5; V: TRBV10-3; D: NA; size: NA; CDR3: CAISKGGTQETQYF; DNA: TGTGCCATCAGTAAGGGCGGTACCCAAGAGACCCAGTACTTC
J: TRBJ2-1; V: TRBV11-2; D: NA; size: NA; CDR3: CASSPSNEQFF; DNA: TGTGCCAGCAGCCCTTCAAATGAGCAGTTCTTC
J: TRBJ2-2; V: TRBV7-9; D: TRBD2; size: NA; CDR3: CASSSTGLAGEDGELFF; DNA: TGTGCCAGCAGTTCAACCGGACTAGCGGGAGAGGACGGGGAGCTGTTTTTT
J: TRBJ2-7; V: TRBV29-1; D: NA; size: NA; CDR3: CSVDGENYEQYF; DNA: TGCAGCGTTGACGGGGAAAACTACGAGCAGTACTTC
J: TRBJ1-5; V: TRBV28; D: TRBD1; size: NA; CDR3: CASSFGDRENQPQHF; DNA: TGTGCCAGCAGTTTCGGGGACAGGGAAAATCAGCCCCAGCATTTT
J: TRBJ2-2; V: TRBV11-3; D: NA; size: NA; CDR3: CASSSPRDGELFF; DNA: TGTGCCAGCAGCTCCCCGAGGGACGGGGAGCTGTTTTTT
J: TRBJ2-7; V: TRBV7-9; D: TRBD2; size: NA; CDR3: CASSGGVEQYF; DNA: TGTGCCAGCAGTGGGGGGGTCGAGCAGTACTTC
J: TRBJ2-5; V: TRBV5-1; D: NA; size: NA; CDR3: CASRTSGEETQYF; DNA: TGCGCCAGCAGGACATCGGGAGAAGAGACCCAGTACTTC
J: TRBJ1-6; V: TRBV2; D: NA; size: NA; CDR3: CASSEEGFNSPLHF; DNA: TGTGCCAGCAGTGAAGAGGGTTTCAATTCACCCCTCCACTTT
J: TRBJ1-1; V: TRBV23-1; D: NA; size: NA; CDR3: CASSQYWFGRQNTEAFF; DNA: TGCGCCAGCAGTCAATACTGGTTCGGGCGGCAGAACACTGAAGCTTTCTTT
J: TRBJ1-1; V: TRBV28; D: NA; size: NA; CDR3: CASSFRGGGVTEAFF; DNA: TGTGCCAGCAGTTTTCGGGGCGGCGGGGTCACTGAAGCTTTCTTT
J: TRBJ2-7; V: TRBV18; D: TRBD2; size: NA; CDR3: CASSPNSGILSYEQYF; DNA: TGTGCCAGCTCGCCAAATAGCGGGATACTCTCCTACGAGCAGTACTTC